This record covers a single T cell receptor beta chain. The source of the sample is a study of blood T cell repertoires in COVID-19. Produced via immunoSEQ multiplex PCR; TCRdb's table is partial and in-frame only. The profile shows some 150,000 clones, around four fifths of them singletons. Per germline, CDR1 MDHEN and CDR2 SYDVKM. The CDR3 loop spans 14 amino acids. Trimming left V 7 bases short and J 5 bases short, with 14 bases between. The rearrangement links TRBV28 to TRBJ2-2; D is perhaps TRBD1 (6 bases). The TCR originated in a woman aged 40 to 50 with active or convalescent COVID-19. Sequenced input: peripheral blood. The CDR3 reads CASTRGDRTGELFF. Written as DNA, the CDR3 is TGTGCCAGCACCCGGGGAGACAGGACCGGGGAGCTGTTTTTT. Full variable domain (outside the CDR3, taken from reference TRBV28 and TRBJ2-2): DVKVTQSSRYLVKRTGEKVFLECVQDMDHENMFWYRQDPGLGLRLIYFSYDVKMKEKGDIPEGYSVSREKKERFSLILESASTNQTSMYLCASTRGDRTGELFFGEGSRLTVL.